This T cell receptor beta chain was sequenced for a study of blood T cell repertoires in COVID-19. Study information: The samples span acute and convalescent COVID-19 from the United States, Italy and Spain.

This clone was seen a handful of times. Repertoires were generated with immunoSEQ multiplex PCR, while TCRdb's copy carries only in-frame clones and drops some. The data contain 250,000 to 300,000 clones, 81% of them seen just once; the ten biggest clones take up 2.5% to 3%. The clonotype comes from a woman aged 60-75 years with active or convalescent COVID-19. The sequencing sample was made of peripheral blood.

CDR3 DNA: TGTGCCAGCAGGCCCACTAGCGGGGGCAACAATGAGCAGTTCTTC. Translation gives CASRPTSGGNNEQFF. The genes are TRBV2 and TRBJ2-1; the match to TRBD2 covers 11 bases. J gave up 5 bases and V 6 bases, and 6 bases lay outside the gene matches. The CDR3 is 15 residues long. CDR1 and CDR2 from the germline V gene are SNHLY and FYNNEI.